This passage covers 13 T cell receptor beta chains from one sample sequenced in a study of tissue T cells after allogeneic stem cell transplantation. Time point reported: mouse harvest day 7 after allogeneic transplant. The graft held 10^6 splenic CD5+ T cells and 10^7 T-cell-depleted bone marrow cells. Assay used: immunoSEQ multiplex PCR; TCRdb lists only in-frame clones, some missing. The sample lists 7,000 to 10,000 clones, about 47% occurring once. Sequenced material: gut tissue. These receptors came from a female BALB/c mouse given C57BL/6 T cells with graft-versus-host disease after an allogeneic hematopoietic cell transplant.

Concerning this clone itself: Gene labels here are mouse ones. The read ends 1 residue early relative to the CDR3; the germline J gene fills the gap. The rearrangement uses TRBV20 and TRBJ2-2; unclear D gene. In germline, CDR1 is GFQATS, CDR2 STVNSAI. The ends were cut back, 1 base at V and 4 bases at J, with 4 bases in the middle. The CDR3 spans 12 residues. The covered CDR3 bases are TGTGGTGCTAGGGCCAGCACCGGGCAGCTCTAC. It specifies CGARASTGQLY. The CDR3 in its entirety is CGARASTGQLYF.

As to this clone: A single base separates this from a much larger clone, so it may be a read error. Mouse gene names apply. The sequence runs out 1 residue before the end of the CDR3; the remainder is reconstructed from the germline J gene. Other DNA sequences in this specimen translate into the identical CDR3. V usage is TRBV13-1 and J usage is TRBJ2-7, with no clear D. This CDR3 region has 11 residues. Trimming shortened V by 2 bases and J by 4 bases, and 4 bases separated the two germline ends. CDR1 and CDR2 (germline): NSHNY, SYGAGN. The CDR3 sequence is CASSEGYEQYF. The sequenced part of the CDR3 DNA is TGTGCCAGCAGTGAAGGGTATGAACAGTAC.

This clone has only a few counts. Genes here carry mouse names. The read stops 1 residue short of the end of the CDR3; the missing end is completed from the germline J gene. V is TRBV19 and J is TRBJ1-2; unclear D gene. The germline V gene encodes CDR1 FNHDT and CDR2 SITEND (reference sequence). The CDR3 loop spans 12 amino acids. Trimming took 3 bases from V and 3 from J, leaving 6 bases between them. The CDR3 here is CASSSGDSDYTF. Partial CDR3 DNA: TGTGCCAGCAGTAGTGGGGACTCCGACTACACC. The whole variable domain, filled in from reference TRBV19 and TRBJ1-2, reads GGIITQTPKFLIGQEGQKLTLKCQQNFNHDTMYWYRQDSGKGLRLIYYSITENDLQKGDLSEGYDASREKKSSFSLTVTSAQKNEMAVFLCASSSGDSDYTFGSGTRLLVI.

In regard to this clone: Genes and germline come from the mouse. The observed sequence ends 1 residue before the CDR3 terminus, with the missing tail filled in from the germline J gene. The rearrangement links TRBV26 to TRBJ1-1; no firm D call. This CDR3 is 10 amino acids long. Germline-derived CDR1 and CDR2 are KGHPV and FQNQEV (reference sequence). Trimming took 4 bases from V and 10 from J, leaving 7 bases between them. CDR3 DNA, as far as it was read: TGTGCCAGCAGTCGAGAAGGAGTCTTC. This translates into CASSREGVF. The whole CDR3 sequence is CASSREGVFF.

This clone is categorized as medium-sized. Germline and genes: mouse. The DNA ends 1 residue before the CDR3 does, and the rest of the CDR3 is filled in from the germline J gene. The chain recombines TRBV3 with TRBJ2-7; perhaps D is TRBD1 or TRBD2 (6 bases each). V lost 4 bases to trimming and J lost 7 bases, with 11 bases between them. The CDR3 totals 12 residues. Per the germline V gene, CDR1 is SNHLY and CDR2 is FYNGKV (reference sequence). The CDR3 DNA, read in part, is TGTGCCAGCAGCTCGGGGGCACGGGAACAGTAC. Residues: CASSSGAREQY. The complete CDR3 protein is CASSSGAREQYF.

This clone was picked up a small number of times. Gene names follow the mouse nomenclature. The read terminates 1 residue ahead of where the CDR3 ends, so the germline J gene completes it. V gene TRBV23 combines with J gene TRBJ2-1; the listed D gene, TRBD1, was not tested against the DNA. The CDR3 covers 16 residues. The germline CDR1 and CDR2 sequences are KGHTA and FQNQQP. The CDR3 sequence is CSSSQPDRGPYAEQFF. CDR3 DNA (partial): TGCTCCAGCAGTCAACCGGACAGGGGGCCCTATGCTGAGCAGTTC.

Concerning this clone itself: Mouse gene names and germline throughout. Read coverage stops 1 residue before the CDR3 terminus; the germline J gene supplies the remainder. The rearrangement joins TRBV16 to TRBJ1-1; TRBD1 matches 9 bases. The CDR3 covers 13 residues. Per the germline V gene, CDR1 is SGHSA and CDR2 is FRNQAP. Unmatched junction bases numbered 2, after V lost 4 bases and J lost 5 bases. The CDR3 bases that were read are TGTGCAAGCAGCTCGGGACAGGGAACAGAAGTCTTC. It yields the protein CASSSGQGTEVF. Given in full, the CDR3 is CASSSGQGTEVFF.

In its sample, this clone was seen a few times. Gene names are mouse gene names. Coverage ceases 1 residue before the CDR3 finishes, and the germline J gene fills in the end. The J gene is TRBJ2-3, the V gene TRBV12-2; 9 bases map to TRBD2. CDR1 and CDR2 from the germline V gene are SGHLS and HYDKME. After removal of 4 bases from V and 0 bases from J, the junction contained 4 bases not matched to a gene. The CDR3 is 15 amino acids. CDR3 amino acids: CASSAGTGSAETLYF. The part of the CDR3 DNA that was read is TGTGCCAGCTCCGCCGGGACTGGGAGTGCAGAAACGCTGTAT.

A remark on this clone: Mouse gene names and germline throughout. The read terminates 1 residue before the CDR3 end, so the remaining end is supplied by the germline J gene. The V and J genes are TRBV26 and TRBJ1-2; D is perhaps TRBD1 (5 bases). The V gene lost 4 bases and the J gene lost 1 base, with 7 bases spanning the gap. Per germline, CDR1 KGHPV and CDR2 FQNQEV (reference sequence). The CDR3 sequence is 13 residues long. CDR3 bases read: TGTGCCAGCAGTCATGGACAAAACTCCGACTACACC. It codes for CASSHGQNSDYT. The whole CDR3 protein is CASSHGQNSDYTF.

A word on this clone: Germline and genes here are mouse. The read finishes 1 residue shy of the CDR3 end, and the germline J gene is used to complete it. The chain carries TRBV3 and TRBJ1-4, with TRBD1 identical over 9 bases. V was pared by 3 bases and J by 7 bases, with 3 bases of the junction left unmatched. Germline loops: CDR1 SNHLY, CDR2 FYNGKV (reference sequence). The CDR3 is 14 amino acids. CDR3: CASSLGTGFERLFF. Partial CDR3 DNA: TGTGCCAGCAGCTTGGGGACAGGGTTCGAAAGATTATTT.

This clone was observed a handful of times. Mouse germline and gene names are used. The read is 1 residue too short to cover the CDR3 end, so that end is filled in from the germline J gene. The chain is built from TRBV3 and TRBJ1-3, with 10 bases matching TRBD1. Trimming at V came to 6 bases and at J to 4 bases, leaving 3 bases not matched to a gene. The CDR3 is made up of 14 amino acids. Germline V gene lookup returns CDR1 SNHLY and CDR2 FYNGKV (reference sequence). Partial CDR3 DNA: TGTGCCAGCAGTGACAGGGGGCGAGGAAATACGCTCTAT. Protein product: CASSDRGRGNTLY. The full CDR3 protein reads CASSDRGRGNTLYF.

In its sample, this clone is medium-sized. Any gene name here is a mouse gene name. The read is 1 residue too short to cover the CDR3 end, so that end is filled in from the germline J gene. This chain links TRBV24 with TRBJ1-2; no definite D call. From germline, CDR1 is KGHTA and CDR2 FRNEEI. Trimming pared 3 bases from V and 1 base from J, leaving 6 bases between. The CDR3 sequence is 13 residues long. CDR3 sequence reads: CASSLEGNSDYTF. Partial CDR3 DNA: TGTGCCAGCAGTCTAGAGGGAAACTCCGACTACACC.

A remark on this clone: Gene names are mouse gene names. The read is 1 residue too short to cover the CDR3 end, so that end is filled in from the germline J gene. The rearrangement joins TRBV23 to TRBJ2-7; the listed D gene, TRBD2, was not tested against the DNA. This CDR3 has 13 residues. Germline CDR1 and CDR2: KGHTA and FQNQQP. The CDR3 region is CSSSRGGAGEQYF. The sequenced part of the CDR3 DNA is TGCTCCAGCAGTCGAGGGGGGGCGGGGGAACAGTAC.